The 28 T cell receptor beta chains listed next were all sequenced from one sample in a study of blood T cell repertoires in COVID-19. Assay used: immunoSEQ multiplex PCR; TCRdb lists only in-frame clones, some missing. The repertoire has around 72,000 clones, around 90% of them found once; the top ten carry around 13%. The sample taken for sequencing was peripheral blood. These receptors all stem from a human donor with active COVID-19. The donor label of this sample is uncertain.

The V gene is TRBV7-2, the J gene TRBJ2-7; 9 bases align to TRBD1. The CDR3 consists of 13 residues. Unmatched junction bases numbered 7, after V lost 5 bases and J lost 8 bases. In germline, CDR1 is SGHTA, CDR2 FQGNSA. CDR3 region: CASSPGTGSKQYF. CDR3 nucleotides: TGTGCCAGCAGCCCCGGGACAGGGTCTAAGCAGTACTTC. Full variable domain (missing parts from reference TRBV7-2 and TRBJ2-7): GAGVSQSPSNKVTEKGKDVELRCDPISGHTALYWYRQSLGQGLEFLIYFQGNSAPDKSGLPSDRFSAERTGGSVSTLTIQRTQQEDSAVYLCASSPGTGSKQYFGPGTRLTVT.

V and J are TRBV2 and TRBJ1-4; TRBD1 is a possible D gene (5 bases). The CDR3 loop spans 14 amino acids. Germline CDR1 is SNHLY and CDR2 is FYNNEI. V was pared by 8 bases and J by 2 bases, with 12 bases between. The CDR3 coding sequence is TGTGCCAGCGCCGCGGGGCCTACTAATGAAAAACTGTTTTTT. The encoded protein is CASAAGPTNEKLFF. Variable domain in full (rest from reference TRBV2 and TRBJ1-4): EPEVTQTPSHQVTQMGQEVILRCVPISNHLYFYWYRQILGQKVEFLVSFYNNEISEKSEIFDDQFSVERPDGSNFTLKIRSTKLEDSAMYFCASAAGPTNEKLFFGSGTQLSVL.

This clone was seen just once. This chain connects TRBV6-2 or TRBV6-3 to TRBJ2-1, with 8 positions matching TRBD1. CDR3 size: 17 residues. V lost 5 bases, J lost 3 bases, and 12 bases stayed unmatched. Germline loops: CDR1 MNHEY, CDR2 SVGEGT. The CDR3 reads CASSTPTGTGLYNEQFF. The CDR3, as DNA: TGTGCCAGCAGTACCCCTACCGGGACAGGCCTCTACAATGAGCAGTTCTTC.

J is TRBJ1-4 and V is TRBV18; the match to TRBD1 covers 8 bases. The germline gives CDR1 KGHSH, CDR2 LQKENI. With V trimmed by 7 bases and J by 11 bases, 9 bases remained unmatched. This CDR3 comprises 13 residues. The CDR3 loop is CASFPGGAGKLFF. The CDR3 DNA reads TGTGCCAGCTTCCCAGGGGGCGCGGGGAAACTGTTTTTT.

This chain uses TRBV18 with TRBJ2-5, with 10 positions matching TRBD2. This CDR3 contains 15 residues. J was trimmed by 1 base and V by 8 bases; bases with no gene match: 7. From germline, CDR1 is KGHSH and CDR2 LQKENI. The CDR3 is CASTRLAGRQETQYF. The CDR3 nucleotides are TGTGCCAGCACAAGACTAGCGGGTCGCCAAGAGACCCAGTACTTC.

V is TRBV5-1 and J is TRBJ1-3, with D unclear. V lost 0 bases and J lost 0, with 7 bases in between. Germline V gene data show CDR1 as SGHRS and CDR2 as YFSETQ. This CDR3 spans 15 amino acids. CDR3 coding DNA: TGCGCCAGCAGCTTGGACAACAGCTCTGGAAACACCATATATTTT. Its protein product is CASSLDNSSGNTIYF.

For the CDR3, the DNA is TGTGCTAGTGGTTTGGGGGCAAACTATGGCTACACCTTC. It specifies CASGLGANYGYTF. V usage is TRBV12-5 and J usage is TRBJ1-2; D call uncertain. This CDR3 spans 13 amino acids. The germline V gene has CDR1 LGHNT and CDR2 FRNRAP. Trimming took 1 base from V and 2 from J, leaving 5 bases between them.

This chain links TRBV27 with TRBJ2-7; D not resolved. This CDR3 region has 14 residues. V lost 3 bases, J lost 2 bases, and 11 bases lay in between. CDR1 and CDR2 (germline): MNHEY, SMNVEV (reference sequence). The CDR3 DNA reads TGTGCCAGCAGTTTCGGTCCCACCCCCTACGAGCAGTACTTC. Protein product: CASSFGPTPYEQYF.

The chain has TRBV10-3 and TRBJ2-1, with 9 positions matching TRBD2. The CDR3 extends over 15 amino acids. CDR1 and CDR2 from the germline V gene are ENHRY and SYGVKD. The ends lost 4 bases at V and 8 bases at J; junction bases unmatched: 9. CDR3 bases: TGTGCCATCAGTGGTCAGCGGGGGGACGTGCATGAGCAGTTCTTC. Its protein product is CAISGQRGDVHEQFF.

This chain uses TRBV3-1 (or the pseudogene TRBV3-2) with TRBJ1-4; tentatively, D is TRBD1 (5 bases). Germline CDR1 LGHDT, CDR2 YNNKEL (reference sequence). The CDR3 is 14 amino acids. V dropped 2 bases and J dropped 3 bases, with 7 bases sitting between them. CDR3 region: CASSQQGSNEKLFF. The CDR3 DNA reads as TGTGCCAGCAGCCAACAGGGTTCTAATGAAAAACTGTTTTTT.

The V and J genes are TRBV18 and TRBJ2-3, with 10 bases identical to TRBD1. CDR1 is KGHSH and CDR2 is LQKENI in the germline V gene. This CDR3 contains 14 residues. V shed 6 bases and J 3 bases; nucleotides not matched to a gene: 3. CDR3 residues: CASSQGQGTDTQYF. CDR3 coding DNA: TGTGCCAGCTCCCAGGGACAGGGGACAGATACGCAGTATTTT.

This chain links TRBV13 with TRBJ2-5; 11 bases are a match to TRBD1. J gave up 5 bases and V 5 bases, and 10 bases lay outside the gene matches. CDR3 length: 16 residues. Germline lookup yields CDR1 PRHDT and CDR2 FYEKMQ (reference sequence). The CDR3 is CASSLWTGGGYETQYF. The CDR3 DNA is TGTGCCAGCAGCCTATGGACAGGGGGCGGGTATGAGACCCAGTACTTC.

The chain uses TRBV10-1 and TRBJ2-3; tentative D call: TRBD2 (5 bases). CDR1 is WNHNN and CDR2 is SYGVQD in the germline V gene (reference sequence). The CDR3 covers 12 residues. Deletions cut 2 bases from V and 6 bases from J, with 6 bases between. CDR3 protein: CASSERGDTQYF. CDR3 coding DNA: TGCGCCAGCAGTGAGAGAGGGGATACGCAGTATTTT.

The chain employs TRBV25-1 and TRBJ2-1; TRBD2 matches at 9 bases. This CDR3 has 15 amino acids. Per the germline V gene, CDR1 is MGHDK and CDR2 is SYGVNS. After removal of 2 bases from V and 12 bases from J, the junction contained 11 bases not matched to a gene. The CDR3: CASSEQPRSSGRQFF. CDR3 bases: TGTGCCAGCAGTGAACAACCCCGAAGTAGCGGGAGGCAGTTCTTC.

This clone was seen only a few times. The DNA for the CDR3 is TGCGCCACCAGACTAGCGGGCCCACAAGAGACCCAGTACTTC. It yields the protein CATRLAGPQETQYF. The rearrangement links TRBV10-2 to TRBJ2-5; 10 bases map to TRBD2. V dropped 10 bases and J dropped 2; count of bases not matched to a gene: 7. This CDR3 region has 14 residues. The germline V gene has CDR1 WSHSY and CDR2 SAAADI.

The chain carries TRBV7-9 and TRBJ2-7, with 7 bases matching TRBD2. The length of the CDR3 is 16 residues. CDR1 SEHNR and CDR2 FQNEAQ come from the germline V gene (reference sequence). V gave up 5 bases and J gave up 2 bases; unmatched junction bases: 12. Here the CDR3 DNA reads TGTGCCAGCAGCCCAGTTCTGGGGGAGGGTCCCTACGAGCAGTACTTC. It specifies CASSPVLGEGPYEQYF.

The DNA of the CDR3 is TGTGCCACCAGCAGAGTGACAGGGGGCTCCCCCACTGAAGCTTTCTTT. Translating gives CATSRVTGGSPTEAFF. J is TRBJ1-1 and V is TRBV15; 10 nucleotides line up with TRBD1. The CDR3 runs to 16 residues. J was trimmed by 4 bases and V by 1 base; bases with no gene match: 6. CDR1 and CDR2 (germline): LNHNV, YYDKDF (reference sequence).

The V and J genes are TRBV7-9 and TRBJ1-4; 7 bases line up with TRBD1. The J segment lost 8 bases and the V segment lost 8 bases, leaving 11 bases of the junction unmatched. The CDR3 consists of 14 residues. CDR1 SEHNR and CDR2 FQNEAQ come from the germline V gene (reference sequence). The CDR3 region has the DNA TGTGCCAGCGGCTACGACAGGGCCTCCGAAAAACTGTTTTTT. Protein product: CASGYDRASEKLFF.

The chain recombines TRBV10-3 with TRBJ2-7; TRBD2 aligns across 15 bases. Trimming took 7 bases from V and 6 from J; bases not matched to a gene: 13. Germline assignment: CDR1 ENHRY and CDR2 SYGVKD. The CDR3 has 17 amino acids. The CDR3 here is CAITPGTSGRTSGEQYF. In DNA form, the CDR3 reads TGTGCCATCACCCCCGGGACTAGCGGGAGGACCTCGGGCGAGCAGTACTTC.

The chain combines TRBV4-2 with TRBJ2-2, with 10 bases identical to TRBD2. CDR3 size: 15 residues. From germline, CDR1 is LGHNA and CDR2 YNFKEQ. V gave up 3 bases and J gave up 8 bases; unmatched junction bases: 6. The CDR3: CASSHWGTSVGELFF. For the CDR3, the DNA is TGTGCCAGCAGCCACTGGGGGACTAGCGTGGGGGAGCTGTTTTTT.

The chain links TRBV3-1 (or the pseudogene TRBV3-2) to TRBJ1-2; 7 bases line up with TRBD1. The junction had 8 bases not matched to a gene; V was cut back by 2 bases and J by 8 bases. There are 14 residues in the CDR3. Per the germline V gene, CDR1 is LGHDT and CDR2 is YNNKEL (reference sequence). CDR3 in amino acids: CASSQRDSSTGYTF. CDR3 nucleotide sequence: TGTGCCAGCAGCCAAAGGGACAGTTCGACCGGCTACACCTTC.

This clone was detected once. This sequence joins TRBV6-5 and TRBJ1-5; no reliable D call. V was pared by 11 bases and J by 1 base, with 15 bases between. Germline-derived CDR1 and CDR2 are MNHEY and SVGAGI. The CDR3 is made up of 14 amino acids. As DNA, the CDR3 is TGTGCCGGGTGGGGAGGTGGGAGCAATCAGCCCCAGCATTTT. Translation: CAGWGGGSNQPQHF.

V usage is TRBV28 and J usage is TRBJ1-2, with 10 bases matching TRBD1. The CDR3 spans 16 residues. Trimming took 6 bases from V and 4 from J; bases not matched to a gene: 11. Germline V gene lookup returns CDR1 MDHEN and CDR2 SYDVKM. This CDR3 reads CASRGQGPERGYGYTF. The CDR3 coding sequence is TGTGCCAGCAGGGGACAGGGGCCCGAAAGAGGCTATGGCTACACCTTC.

The chain employs TRBV24-1 and TRBJ2-1, with 11 nucleotides matching TRBD1. CDR1 and CDR2 from the germline V gene are KGHDR and SFDVKD. V lost 2 bases, J lost 6 bases, and 5 bases stayed unmatched. The CDR3 loop spans 16 amino acids. CDR3 protein: CATSDSSGTGGNEQFF. In nucleotides, the CDR3 is TGTGCCACCAGTGATTCGTCCGGGACAGGGGGCAATGAGCAGTTCTTC.

Notes on this clone: The same CDR3 is also encoded by other DNA sequences in this sample. This chain joins TRBV3-1 (or the pseudogene TRBV3-2) and TRBJ2-3; D not resolved. Trimming shortened V by 0 bases and J by 0 bases, and 4 bases separated the two germline ends. Germline V lookup: CDR1 LGHDT, CDR2 YNNKEL (reference sequence). This CDR3 is 14 amino acids long. The DNA of the CDR3 is TGTGCCAGCAGCCAAGACAGTAGCACAGATACGCAGTATTTT. Encoded protein: CASSQDSSTDTQYF.

The CDR3 loop reads CATRPSNGNTIYF. The CDR3 DNA is TGTGCCACCAGGCCGTCCAATGGAAACACCATATATTTT. The J gene is TRBJ1-3, the V gene TRBV18; D is unclear. The ends were cut back, 10 bases at V and 3 bases at J, with 13 bases in the middle. This CDR3 comprises 13 residues. Per the germline V gene, CDR1 is KGHSH and CDR2 is LQKENI.

The chain joins TRBV15 to TRBJ2-1, with TRBD2 as a possible D gene (7 bases). V shed 0 bases and J shed 4 bases, with 13 bases lying between them. CDR3 length: 16 amino acids. Germline V gene lookup returns CDR1 LNHNV and CDR2 YYDKDF (reference sequence). The CDR3 protein is CATSRDLGGGYNEQFF. CDR3 DNA: TGTGCCACCAGCAGAGATTTAGGGGGGGGATACAATGAGCAGTTCTTC.

The rearrangement links TRBV25-1 to TRBJ2-1, with 10 bases aligning to TRBD1. This CDR3 has 14 amino acids. Per germline, CDR1 MGHDK and CDR2 SYGVNS. V lost 4 bases to trimming and J lost 7 bases; unmatched junction nucleotides: 4. The CDR3 sequence: CASSGQGARNEQFF. The DNA of the CDR3 is TGTGCCAGCAGTGGACAGGGGGCGAGAAATGAGCAGTTCTTC.